These T cell receptor beta chains were read from a single sample in a study of T cells in Graves' hyperthyroidism and ophthalmopathy. TCRdb reprocessed the multiplex PCR reads via MiXCR and lists one record per CDR3 protein. The sample includes 500,000 to 600,000 distinct CDR3 sequences, around 20% of them seen just once. The sample consisted of blood. The receptor source for this set is a man aged 40-50 years with Graves' ophthalmopathy. Each CDR3 is given with its conserved first and last residue. A D gene is named only where the DNA matches it firmly. A clone size is listed for some rows: how often the clone was seen (once, few, many), or a class if it is expanded.

V gene	D gene	CDR3 length	clone size	J gene	CDR3 DNA	CDR3 protein
TRBV30	.	14	few	TRBJ2-7	TGTGCCTGGATGAGGACGGCAAGCTCTTACGAGCAGTACTTC	CAWMRTASSYEQYF
TRBV4-2	.	14	.	TRBJ2-4	TGTGCCAGCAGCCAACTCGACGGCAAAAACATTCAGTACTTC	CASSQLDGKNIQYF
TRBV7-2	.	12	.	TRBJ2-3	TGTGCCAGCAGCCCTCCGGGGGGCGTGCAGTATTTT	CASSPPGGVQYF
TRBV3-1	.	12	few	TRBJ2-7	TGTGCCAGCAGCCCCACCAGGAGCGAGCAGTACTTC	CASSPTRSEQYF
TRBV7-2	.	20	.	TRBJ1-5	TGTGCCAGCAGCTTAGCCGCCTTAGGGAACGTCGCTGAAAGCAATCAGCCCCAGCATTTT	CASSLAALGNVAESNQPQHF
TRBV6-2/TRBV6-3	.	15	.	TRBJ1-4	TGTGCCAGCAGTACCCGGGGGGCGACTAATGAAAAACTGTTTTTT	CASSTRGATNEKLFF
TRBV7-2	.	12	many	TRBJ2-7	TGTGCCAGCAGCCATGGGGGTAGCGAGCAGTACTTC	CASSHGGSEQYF
TRBV11-1	.	13	many	TRBJ2-3	TGTGCCAGCAGCACACAGGGTTCCGATACGCAGTATTTT	CASSTQGSDTQYF
TRBV28	TRBD1	16	many	TRBJ2-7	TGTGCCAGCAGTGCCTTCGGGACAGGGAGGTCCTACGAGCAGTACTTC	CASSAFGTGRSYEQYF
TRBV20-1	TRBD2	14	many	TRBJ2-1	TGCAGTGCTAGAGATCAACCACTAGCGAATGAGCAGTTCTTC	CSARDQPLANEQFF
TRBV4-3	.	14	few	TRBJ2-3	TGCGCCAGCAGCCAGGACTTAAGCACAGATACGCAGTATTTT	CASSQDLSTDTQYF
TRBV11-2	.	16	few	TRBJ1-4	TGTGCCAGCAGCGGGCTAGGTACCCCAACTAATGAAAAACTGTTTTTT	CASSGLGTPTNEKLFF
TRBV7-2	.	14	many	TRBJ2-2	TGTGCCAGCAGCCCAAGGACTAAACACGGGGAGCTGTTTTTT	CASSPRTKHGELFF
TRBV7-9	.	14	few	TRBJ2-7	TGTGCCAGCAGTCATGGAGGGGAATTTTACGAGCAGTACTTC	CASSHGGEFYEQYF
TRBV5-8	.	15	.	TRBJ1-5	TGTGCCAGCAGCGGTTCTCTAAGAGGCAATCAGCCCCAGCATTTT	CASSGSLRGNQPQHF
TRBV18	.	12	.	TRBJ2-1	TGTGCCAGCCTCCCTCTAGGGGATGAGCAGTTCTTC	CASLPLGDEQFF
TRBV9	.	14	few	TRBJ2-1	TGTGCCAGCAGCCAAAACCCGAGCGGCAATGAGCAGTTCTTC	CASSQNPSGNEQFF
TRBV3-1	TRBD1	13	few	TRBJ2-1	TGTGCCAGCAGCCGAGGTAGGGGGCCAGAGCAGTTCTTC	CASSRGRGPEQFF
TRBV30	.	13	many	TRBJ1-5	TGTGCCTGGAGTGCAGGGTTAGATCAGCCCCAGCATTTT	CAWSAGLDQPQHF
TRBV20-1	.	14	.	TRBJ2-6	TGCAGTGCTATAGACTCCTCTGGGGCCAACGTCCTGACTTTC	CSAIDSSGANVLTF
TRBV27	.	13	few	TRBJ1-5	TGTGCCAGCAGCCTAGGCGCAAAACAGCCCCAGCATTTT	CASSLGAKQPQHF
TRBV30	.	11	many	TRBJ1-2	TGTGCCCTAAAGGAAATCTATGGCTACACCTTC	CALKEIYGYTF
TRBV6-4	.	15	.	TRBJ2-3	TGTGCCAGCAGCCCCCGGGCTAGCGGCACAGATACGCAGTATTTT	CASSPRASGTDTQYF
TRBV6-1	.	11	few	TRBJ1-1	TGTGCCAGCAGTGACAGGGCTAAAGCTTTCTTT	CASSDRAKAFF
TRBV20-1	.	14	few	TRBJ1-4	TGCAGTGCTTATCCGGGGACACAGGATGAAAAACTGTTTTTT	CSAYPGTQDEKLFF
TRBV7-9	.	13	.	TRBJ2-1	TGTGCCAGCAGCTTTGACGGGGGTCATGAGCAGTTCTTC	CASSFDGGHEQFF
TRBV5-6	TRBD1	17	.	TRBJ1-3	TGTGCCAGCAGCTCCCGAACACAGGGGAGCTCTGGAAACACCATATATTTT	CASSSRTQGSSGNTIYF
TRBV2	TRBD1	13	many	TRBJ1-6	TGTGCCAGCAAAGACAGGGATAATTCACCCCTCCACTTT	CASKDRDNSPLHF
TRBV20-1	.	15	.	TRBJ1-5	TGCAGTGCCAGCGCGCTAGCGGGATCCACAGATACGCAGCATTTT	CSASALAGSTDTQHF
TRBV28	TRBD1	14	.	TRBJ2-5	TGTGCCAGCAGTTTACAGGGGGCGCTGGAGACCCAGTACTTC	CASSLQGALETQYF
TRBV27	.	16	few	TRBJ2-3	TGTGCCAGCAGATACCGCCGGGACTCGATCACAGATACGCAGTATTTT	CASRYRRDSITDTQYF
TRBV5-1	.	12	many	TRBJ1-1	TGCGCCAGCAGCTTGGAAGGCAGGGGAGCTTTCTTT	CASSLEGRGAFF
TRBV6-1	TRBD2	18	.	TRBJ2-1	TGTGCCAGCAGTGAGAACTTCCCGGGGGGGCCCCCGAACAATGAGCAGTTCTTC	CASSENFPGGPPNNEQFF
TRBV11-2	TRBD2	15	many	TRBJ2-5	TGTGCCAGCAGCTACTCGCGGGGGGCCCAAGAGACCCAGTACTTC	CASSYSRGAQETQYF
TRBV7-9	TRBD1	19	many	TRBJ2-2	TGTGCCAGCAGCCTCTGGGCCGGGACAGGGCACTCGAACACCGGGGAGCTGTTTTTT	CASSLWAGTGHSNTGELFF
TRBV11-2	TRBD1	16	.	TRBJ2-1	TGTGCCAGCAGCTTCAGGGCGGACAGGAGCTACAATGAGCAGTTCTTC	CASSFRADRSYNEQFF
TRBV12-3/TRBV12-4	.	11	few	TRBJ2-1	TGTGCCAGCAACTATGCCAATGAGCAGTTCTTC	CASNYANEQFF
TRBV19	.	15	.	TRBJ1-1	TGTACCAGTAGTACCCGGACGAGATCGGACACTGAAGCTTTCTTT	CTSSTRTRSDTEAFF
TRBV28	.	14	.	TRBJ1-1	TGTGCCAGCAGTCCACAGGGCGAGAACACTGAAGCTTTCTTT	CASSPQGENTEAFF
TRBV29-1	.	12	.	TRBJ1-1	TGCAGCTATCATACCAGGGGTACTGAAGCTTTCTTT	CSYHTRGTEAFF
TRBV3-1	TRBD2	15	few	TRBJ2-7	TGTGCCAGCAGTCTCCGGTTGGGACTAGCGGACGAGCAGTACTTC	CASSLRLGLADEQYF
TRBV2	TRBD1	14	many	TRBJ1-1	TGTGCCAGCAGCGGACAGGGCTTGAACACTGAAGCTTTCTTT	CASSGQGLNTEAFF
TRBV18	TRBD1	15	many	TRBJ1-2	TGTGCCAGCTCACCCCTTCACGGGACAGGGGTTGGCTACACCTTC	CASSPLHGTGVGYTF
TRBV5-6	TRBD1	14	few	TRBJ1-5	TGTGCCAGCAGTTTCTTGGGACAGCGTCAGCCCCAGCATTTT	CASSFLGQRQPQHF
TRBV20-1	.	14	few	TRBJ1-2	TGCAGTGCTCGCACAGGAGGGTATAACTATGGCTACACCTTC	CSARTGGYNYGYTF
TRBV5-1	TRBD1	14	many	TRBJ2-7	TGCGCCAGCAGCTGGGACAGGTCATACTACGAGCAGTACTTC	CASSWDRSYYEQYF
TRBV3-1	.	14	many	TRBJ1-5	TGTGCCAGCAGCCATCGCAGGGGCAATCAGCCCCAGCATTTT	CASSHRRGNQPQHF
TRBV6-2/TRBV6-3	TRBD1	15	.	TRBJ2-7	TGTGCCAGCGGACTATCGACAGGGGGAACGCACGAGCAGTACTTC	CASGLSTGGTHEQYF
TRBV19	TRBD1	17	.	TRBJ1-1	TGTGCCAGTAGTCGGAGACAGGGGCGGGTGGTGAACACTGAAGCTTTCTTT	CASSRRQGRVVNTEAFF
TRBV6-1	.	13	.	TRBJ2-5	TGTGCCAGCACCGAAGGGGGGCAAGAGACCCAGTACTTC	CASTEGGQETQYF